Below, 15 T cell receptor beta chains from the same sample are listed, as sequenced in a study of T cells in Graves' hyperthyroidism and ophthalmopathy. RNA transcripts yielded amplified TCR beta CDR3 regions. Researchers ran a first-round RT-PCR on the TCR CDR3 using the HTBI primer set. TCRdb fed the multiplex PCR reads into MiXCR, producing one record per CDR3 protein. The data show 300,000 to 450,000 distinct CDR3 sequences, with approximately 13% seen just once and 9.2% held by the top ten. Sequenced: blood. All receptors derive from a woman under 30 with Graves' hyperthyroidism.

This clonotype was detected only a few times. The chain couples TRBV9 to TRBJ1-2; D not resolved. In germline, CDR1 is SGDLS, CDR2 YYNGEE. The CDR3 has 14 amino acids. V gave up 0 bases and J gave up 3 bases, with 9 bases separating them. Here the CDR3 reads CASSVGREDYGYTF. As DNA, the CDR3 is TGTGCCAGCAGCGTAGGAAGAGAAGACTATGGCTACACCTTC. The whole variable domain, remainder taken from reference TRBV9 and TRBJ1-2, is DSGVTQTPKHLITATGQRVTLRCSPRSGDLSVYWYQQSLDQGLQFLIQYYNGEERAKGNILERFSAQQFPDLHSELNLSSLELGDSALYFCASSVGREDYGYTFGSGTRLTVV.

At least ten counts were recorded for this clonotype. The J gene is TRBJ1-1, the V gene TRBV20-1; D call uncertain. The CDR3 consists of 13 residues. The germline gives CDR1 DFQATT, CDR2 SNEGSKA (reference sequence). The ends were cut back, 5 bases at V and 6 bases at J, with 16 bases in the middle. CDR3 residues: CSAPRFTGAEAFF. The CDR3 nucleotides are TGCAGTGCTCCGCGTTTTACGGGCGCTGAAGCTTTCTTT.

This clonotype was counted many times. This chain uses TRBV3-1 with TRBJ2-3; 9 nucleotides match TRBD2. The CDR3 consists of 18 residues. Losses at the gene ends were 0 bases for V and 0 bases for J; bases not matched to a gene: 7. Germline V gene data show CDR1 as LGHDT and CDR2 as YNNKEL (reference sequence). CDR3 bases: TGTGCCAGCAGCCAAGATTGGGCTAGCGGGGAGAGCACAGATACGCAGTATTTT. Its translation: CASSQDWASGESTDTQYF.

The chain is built from TRBV11-3 and TRBJ2-1; possible D gene TRBD2, 6 bases. The CDR3 has 13 amino acids. Germline V gives CDR1 SGHNT, CDR2 YENEEA. V lost 1 base to trimming and J lost 8 bases, with 9 bases between them. CDR3 in amino acids: CASSLVSGDEQFF. DNA of the CDR3: TGTGCCAGCAGCTTAGTTTCGGGGGATGAGCAGTTCTTC.

At least ten counts were recorded for this clonotype. The chain links TRBV2 to TRBJ1-5; D is perhaps TRBD1 (5 bases). V lost 10 bases to trimming and J lost 3 bases, with 13 bases between them. The length of the CDR3 is 13 residues. Germline V gene lookup returns CDR1 SNHLY and CDR2 FYNNEI. DNA of the CDR3: TGTGCCACCAGGGATGGATCCAATCAGCCCCAGCATTTT. Its translation: CATRDGSNQPQHF.

This clonotype has ten or more counts. The chain is built from TRBV28 and TRBJ1-1; D remains unclear. Deletions cut 5 bases from V and 8 bases from J, with 15 bases between. Germline CDR1 MDHEN, CDR2 SYDVKM. The CDR3 totals 13 residues. The CDR3 DNA is TGTGCCAGCAGTGTGGACGGCCCCAGAGAAGCTTTCTTT. Protein: CASSVDGPREAFF.

Comment on this clonotype: This is likely a read error, given that the CDR3 carries no conserved phenylalanine or tryptophan at its end. The V call is TRBV12-3 or TRBV12-4, the J call TRBJ1-5; D is uncertain. Trimming took off 3 bases at V and 5 bases at J, with 11 bases between the two ends. The CDR3 totals 14 residues. CDR3 protein: CASSLEGMDQPQHS. CDR3 nucleotide sequence: TGTGCCAGCAGTTTGGAGGGCATGGATCAGCCCCAGCATTCT.

This clonotype was counted many times. V and J are TRBV28 and TRBJ1-4; D remains unclear. Looked up from germline, CDR1 is MDHEN and CDR2 is SYDVKM. The V end was cut by 3 bases, the J end by 7 bases, with 3 bases between. The CDR3 is made up of 11 amino acids. The CDR3: CASSFTEKLFF. CDR3 sequence (DNA): TGTGCCAGCAGTTTCACTGAAAAACTGTTTTTT.

This chain connects TRBV6-2 or TRBV6-3 to TRBJ2-1, with 13 bases aligning to TRBD2. CDR1 and CDR2 (germline): MNHEY, SVGEGT. The ends lost 6 bases at V and 7 bases at J; junction bases unmatched: 9. The CDR3 extends over 16 amino acids. CDR3 DNA: TGTGCCAGCAGACAGACGAGGACTAGCGGGAGTAATGAGCAGTTCTTC. It is translated as CASRQTRTSGSNEQFF.

This clonotype has ten or more counts. The rearrangement joins TRBV12-3 or TRBV12-4 to TRBJ2-1; 9 bases map to TRBD1. V shed 10 bases, J shed 6 bases, and the junction held 7 bases outside the gene matches. CDR3 size: 13 residues. CDR3 sequence: CATGDRVSNEQFF. The CDR3, as DNA: TGTGCCACCGGGGACAGGGTTAGCAATGAGCAGTTCTTC.

This clonotype was seen many times. The chain combines TRBV12-3 or TRBV12-4 with TRBJ2-3; 14 nucleotides agree with TRBD2. This CDR3 region has 18 residues. The J segment lost 3 bases and the V segment lost 5 bases, leaving 10 bases of the junction unmatched. CDR3 bases: TGTGCCAGCAGTCTCCGGACTAGCGGGGGGAGGAGGACAGATACGCAGTATTTT. Translation: CASSLRTSGGRRTDTQYF.

This clonotype was observed at least ten times. The CDR3 bases are TGTGCCAGCAGCGACTCAGATAACCGGGACATCGAAGGGGAAAAACTGTTTTTT. Its translation is CASSDSDNRDIEGEKLFF. This chain links TRBV9 with TRBJ1-4, with D possibly TRBD1 on 6 matching bases. The CDR3 totals 18 residues. Trimming stripped 3 bases from V and 8 bases from J, with 26 bases between. CDR1 and CDR2 from the germline V gene are SGDLS and YYNGEE.

This clonotype was found many times. V and J are TRBV3-1 and TRBJ1-4; 7 nucleotides line up with TRBD1. CDR3 length: 15 residues. The V gene's germline CDR1 is LGHDT and CDR2 YNNKEL (reference sequence). The J segment lost 6 bases and the V segment lost 1 base, leaving 5 bases of the junction unmatched. The CDR3 DNA reads TGTGCCAGCAGCCAAGGTTTAGGGGGCGATGAAAAACTGTTTTTT. Translation: CASSQGLGGDEKLFF.

This clonotype was picked up many times. V usage is TRBV20-1 and J usage is TRBJ1-3; D is uncertain. Looked up from germline, CDR1 is DFQATT and CDR2 is SNEGSKA (reference sequence). The CDR3 sequence is 15 residues long. The ends were cut back, 1 base at V and 0 bases at J, with 10 bases in the middle. As DNA, the CDR3 is TGCAGTGCTAGAGGCGGGGTGAGCTCTGGAAACACCATATATTTT. Protein: CSARGGVSSGNTIYF.

This clonotype appeared a few times. A much more abundant neighbour one base away suggests this may be a read error. The chain recombines TRBV20-1 with TRBJ1-5, with TRBD1 matching 7 bases. Germline V gene data show CDR1 as DFQATT and CDR2 as SNEGSKA (reference sequence). The CDR3 loop spans 16 amino acids. The trim removed 8 bases at V and 2 bases at J, leaving 15 bases unmatched. CDR3 in DNA: TGCAGTACTATATCCAGGGGGAGTGAGGGCAATCAGCCCCAGCATTTT. The encoded protein is CSTISRGSEGNQPQHF.